Below are 20 T cell receptor beta chains sequenced from a single sample in a study of blood T cell repertoires in COVID-19. Data came from immunoSEQ multiplex PCR; TCRdb stores just in-frame clones and leaves some out. The data hold 70,000 to 80,000 clones, with about 85% observed a single time. Sequenced sample: peripheral blood. The source is a woman of 80 years or more with active or convalescent COVID-19.

The chain couples TRBV15 to TRBJ2-6, with a possible D match to TRBD2 (5 bases). The CDR3 totals 14 residues. Per germline, CDR1 LNHNV and CDR2 YYDKDF (reference sequence). The germline V and J ends were trimmed by 7 bases and 2 bases, with 9 bases remaining between them. The CDR3 here is CATTVRAGANVLTF. The CDR3 nucleotides are TGTGCCACCACTGTGAGGGCTGGGGCCAACGTCCTGACTTTC. The complete variable domain, with remaining parts taken from reference TRBV15 and TRBJ2-6, reads DAMVIQNPRYQVTQFGKPVTLSCSQTLNHNVMYWYQQKSSQAPKLLFHYYDKDFNNEADTPDNFQSRRPNTSFCFLDIRSPGLGDTAMYLCATTVRAGANVLTFGAGSRLTVL.

V usage is TRBV4-1 and J usage is TRBJ2-3; TRBD2 matches at 8 bases. Losses at the gene ends were 1 base for V and 10 bases for J; bases not matched to a gene: 16. The length of the CDR3 is 17 residues. In germline, CDR1 is MGHRA, CDR2 YSYEKL. CDR3 coding DNA: TGCGCCAGCAGCCAAGCTCTATTCGGACTAGCTCGTCGTTCGCAGTATTTT. The encoded protein is CASSQALFGLARRSQYF.

The J gene is TRBJ1-5, the V gene TRBV9, with a possible D match to TRBD1 (5 bases). The CDR3 loop spans 15 amino acids. Trimming left V 0 bases short and J 3 bases short, with 10 bases between. Germline V gene sequence: CDR1 SGDLS, CDR2 YYNGEE. The chain's CDR3 is CASSVEGLNNQPQHF. In nucleotides, the CDR3 is TGTGCCAGCAGCGTAGAGGGGCTAAACAATCAGCCCCAGCATTTT.

The chain links TRBV10-3 to TRBJ2-3; 10 nucleotides align to TRBD2. V trimming: 4 bases; J trimming: 6 bases; junction bases outside the gene matches: 4. Per the germline V gene, CDR1 is ENHRY and CDR2 is SYGVKD. The CDR3 runs 14 residues. This chain's CDR3 is CAISAKRGGDTQYF. CDR3 nucleotide sequence: TGTGCCATCAGTGCCAAGCGGGGGGGTGATACGCAGTATTTT.

The chain employs TRBV20-1 and TRBJ1-5; D ambiguous. The CDR3 consists of 11 residues. Trimming took 3 bases from V and 4 from J, leaving 4 bases between them. The germline gives CDR1 DFQATT, CDR2 SNEGSKA (reference sequence). The CDR3 DNA reads as TGCAGTGCTAGCGCGAATCAGCCCCAGCATTTT. Translation gives CSASANQPQHF.

This chain joins TRBV10-1 and TRBJ2-7; 9 nucleotides align to TRBD1. V was pared by 6 bases and J by 2 bases, with 17 bases of the junction left unmatched. Looked up from germline, CDR1 is WNHNN and CDR2 is SYGVQD (reference sequence). The CDR3 runs to 18 residues. CDR3 residues: CASRPAGDRVPPPYEQYF. The CDR3 DNA reads as TGCGCCAGCAGACCAGCTGGGGACAGGGTTCCCCCACCCTACGAGCAGTACTTC.

The CDR3, as DNA: TGTGCCAGTAGTAATCCCGGGACAGCCACCCTCGACGAGCAGTACTTC. This sequence encodes CASSNPGTATLDEQYF. The rearrangement joins TRBV19 to TRBJ2-7; TRBD1 matches at 7 bases. The trim removed 4 bases at V and 5 bases at J, leaving 14 bases unmatched. This CDR3 is 16 amino acids long. CDR1 and CDR2 (germline): LNHDA, SQIVND (reference sequence).

This sequence joins TRBV11-2 and TRBJ2-6; the D gene is possibly TRBD2 (6 bases). This CDR3 has 18 amino acids. Germline lookup yields CDR1 SGHAT and CDR2 FQNNGV. V dropped 2 bases and J dropped 0 bases, with 14 bases sitting between them. The CDR3 is CASSLRAGLISGANVLTF. In nucleotides, the CDR3 is TGTGCCAGCAGCTTACGGGCGGGGCTTATCTCTGGGGCCAACGTCCTGACTTTC.

The chain has TRBV23-1 and TRBJ2-5; 12 nucleotides match TRBD2. TRBV23-1 is recorded as an ORF, its role being uncertain. CDR3 length: 17 residues. V lost 6 bases, J lost 0 bases, and 8 bases stayed unmatched. CDR3 bases: TGCGCCAGCAGCGGAAATGGGACTAGCGGGTACCAAGAGACCCAGTACTTC. This gives the protein CASSGNGTSGYQETQYF.

CDR3 region: CASSYRRVDTGELFF. Here the CDR3 DNA reads TGTGCCAGCAGTTACCGCAGGGTGGACACCGGGGAGCTGTTTTTT. J is TRBJ2-2 and V is TRBV6-2 or TRBV6-3; weak D call: TRBD1 (5 bases). There are 15 residues in the CDR3. Trimming left V 2 bases short and J 3 bases short, with 10 bases between. The germline V gene encodes CDR1 MNHEY and CDR2 SVGEGT.

This clone showed up just once. V gene TRBV18 combines with J gene TRBJ1-1; D possibly corresponds to TRBD1 (5 bases). Germline V gives CDR1 KGHSH, CDR2 LQKENI. This CDR3 comprises 13 residues. V was shortened by 6 bases and J by 2 bases, with 10 bases between the two germline ends. CDR3 nucleotides: TGTGCCAGCTCTTCGACAGAAAACACTGAAGCTTTCTTT. This encodes CASSSTENTEAFF.

The rearrangement uses TRBV7-8 and TRBJ2-3, with 9 bases identical to TRBD2. Unmatched junction bases numbered 3, after V lost 2 bases and J lost 6 bases. This CDR3 has 14 amino acids. In germline, CDR1 is SGHVS, CDR2 FQNEAQ. For the CDR3, the DNA is TGTGCCAGCAGCTTATTAGCGGGGGTTGATACGCAGTATTTT. Translated: CASSLLAGVDTQYF.

This clone was detected only once. This chain connects TRBV7-9 to TRBJ1-1, with 7 positions matching TRBD1. CDR1 SEHNR and CDR2 FQNEAQ come from the germline V gene (reference sequence). Trimming removed 5 bases from V and 3 bases from J; junction bases left unmatched: 12. This CDR3 has 16 residues. CDR3 sequence (DNA): TGTGCCAGCAGCGGAGGAAGGGGGCGCGGTGACACTGAAGCTTTCTTT. Protein sequence: CASSGGRGRGDTEAFF.

The CDR3 region has the DNA TGTGCCAGCAGCGCGACGAGAGGTACTGAAGCTTTCTTT. Its translation is CASSATRGTEAFF. The chain is built from TRBV7-2 and TRBJ1-1; D is undetermined. This CDR3 is 13 amino acids long. Germline V lookup: CDR1 SGHTA, CDR2 FQGNSA. V lost 5 bases and J 5 bases, leaving 12 bases between the germline ends. The full variable domain, rest sourced from reference TRBV7-2 and TRBJ1-1, is GAGVSQSPSNKVTEKGKDVELRCDPISGHTALYWYRQSLGQGLEFLIYFQGNSAPDKSGLPSDRFSAERTGGSVSTLTIQRTQQEDSAVYLCASSATRGTEAFFGQGTRLTVV.

This clone was counted a single time. This chain links TRBV27 with TRBJ2-3; 10 positions match TRBD2. V gave up 6 bases and J gave up 2 bases; unmatched junction bases: 8. This CDR3 spans 16 amino acids. Germline-derived CDR1 and CDR2 are MNHEY and SMNVEV (reference sequence). The CDR3 nucleotides read TGTGCCAGCAGAGGAGCGGGGGGGAACCCCACAGATACGCAGTATTTT. This encodes CASRGAGGNPTDTQYF.

The chain has TRBV7-2 and TRBJ1-2; no firm D call. The CDR3 has 13 amino acids. Looked up from germline, CDR1 is SGHTA and CDR2 is FQGNSA. Trimming removed 4 bases from V and 3 bases from J, with 9 bases in between. For the CDR3, the DNA is TGTGCCAGCAGCTCCACTAGAGACTATGGCTACACCTTC. Translating it yields CASSSTRDYGYTF. The full variable domain, with the rest looked up from reference TRBV7-2 and TRBJ1-2, is GAGVSQSPSNKVTEKGKDVELRCDPISGHTALYWYRQSLGQGLEFLIYFQGNSAPDKSGLPSDRFSAERTGGSVSTLTIQRTQQEDSAVYLCASSSTRDYGYTFGSGTRLTVV.

V usage is TRBV7-2 and J usage is TRBJ2-2, with 8 bases identical to TRBD2. Germline-derived CDR1 and CDR2 are SGHTA and FQGNSA. Unmatched junction bases numbered 9, after V lost 8 bases and J lost 7 bases. There are 14 residues in the CDR3. The CDR3 sequence: CASAPPGGGGELFF. The CDR3 nucleotides read TGTGCCAGCGCTCCCCCGGGGGGGGGCGGGGAGCTGTTTTTT.

CDR3 loop: CASSESDRFRSYEQYF. Written as DNA, the CDR3 is TGTGCCAGCAGTGAATCCGACAGGTTCCGGTCCTACGAGCAGTACTTC. V and J are TRBV25-1 and TRBJ2-7; D perhaps matches TRBD1 (6 bases). Trimming left V 1 base short and J 1 base short, with 14 bases between. Germline values: CDR1 MGHDK, CDR2 SYGVNS. The CDR3 length is 16 residues.

V and J are TRBV5-6 and TRBJ1-5; D gene uncertain. CDR1 and CDR2 (germline): SGHDT, YYEEEE. V was shortened by 1 base and J by 0 bases, with 14 bases between the two germline ends. The length of the CDR3 is 17 residues. The CDR3 DNA follows: TGTGCCAGCAGCTTGAGGTTGTCGGGGTATAGCAATCAGCCCCAGCATTTT. Its translation is CASSLRLSGYSNQPQHF.

The chain joins TRBV4-1 to TRBJ1-1, with TRBD1 matching 7 bases. J lost 1 base, V lost 4 bases, and 3 bases had no gene match. The CDR3 is 14 residues long. Germline V CDR1 and CDR2: MGHRA, YSYEKL. CDR3: CASSPTGRNTEAFF. The CDR3 bases are TGCGCCAGCAGCCCGACAGGGAGGAACACTGAAGCTTTCTTT.